A selection of T cell receptor beta chains follows, all from one sample in a study of cytomegalovirus exposure and HLA in healthy donors. The assay was immunoSEQ multiplex PCR, and TCRdb's table has in-frame clones only and misses some. This table has 95,000 to 100,000 clones, approximately 76% appearing once. Input material: PBMCs. These receptors all come from a man aged 35 to 55 in good health and CMV-seronegative. The conserved cysteine and the conserved F or W are not part of the CDR3 here. Rows may omit the clone size; those that give it use once, few, many or a size class.

17,TRBV13,NA,TRBJ2-7,ASSQTSGRVERNSYEQY
13,TRBV5-8,few,TRBJ1-2,ASSLLIDRAYGYT
13,TRBV5-5,NA,TRBJ1-6,ASSQAGGESSPLH
14,TRBV7-2,few,TRBJ2-7,ASSLRGASGGGEQY
11,TRBV7-2,NA,TRBJ2-7,ASSPTPSYEQY
15,TRBV4-1,NA,TRBJ1-2,ASSQGGQGLSNYGYT
10,TRBV6-5,NA,TRBJ2-7,ASVGQGYEQY
14,TRBV7-9,few,TRBJ1-3,ASSSNFLDNRNTIY
11,TRBV5-1,few,TRBJ2-7,ASSPHSSPEQY
11,TRBV4-1,NA,TRBJ1-5,ASSQEGDQPQH
13,TRBV6-1,NA,TRBJ2-1,ASSVLAEGYNEQF
14,TRBV9,NA,TRBJ2-2,ASSGGGLAGAGELF
13,TRBV9,NA,TRBJ2-7,ASSILAGGNDGQY
14,TRBV5-1,NA,TRBJ2-3,ASSPVFGRAPDTQY
12,TRBV29-1,once,TRBJ1-5,SVATGAINQPQH
19,TRBV30,once,TRBJ1-2,AWSGQNPWGQGEWANYGYT
9,TRBV5-5,NA,TRBJ2-7,ASSLVQEKY
11,TRBV28,NA,TRBJ1-5,ASSGSSNQPQH
12,TRBV19,NA,TRBJ2-2,ASRRQGTIGELF
13,TRBV19,NA,NA,ASSITRTGPYEQY
14,TRBV6-6,NA,TRBJ1-1,ASSSMRTGGLPEAF
14,TRBV27,NA,TRBJ2-1,ASTRDADSSYNEQF
13,TRBV19,once,TRBJ2-3,ASSRMGQGDDTQY